This record covers a single T cell receptor beta chain. What it binds is not known. This record belongs to a study of T-cell memory formation after mild COVID-19. Overall study context: The two donors had largely donor-specific TCR clusters.

The CDR3 extends over 16 amino acids. The V gene's germline CDR1 is ENHRY and CDR2 SYGVKD. The V segment lost 6 bases and the J segment 4 bases; nucleotides outside the gene matches: 14. Employing constant-segment primers, 5'RACE generated TCR alpha and TCR beta cDNA libraries bearing sample barcodes and UMIs. TCRdb reprocessed the 5' RACE reads with MiXCR, giving one entry per CDR3 protein. The sample has hundreds of thousands of distinct CDR3 sequences, about a fifth seen once. Findings and limits, study-wide: In second-wave clones peaking day 37, SARS-CoV-2 specificity remained unconfirmed. Certain responding clones were present in pre-infection memory, suggesting participation of cross-reactive memory.

Sample: PBMCs or a T cell subset sorted from them (not recorded which). The J gene is TRBJ2-5, the V gene TRBV10-3, with TRBD2 matching 7 bases. This sequence originates from an adult woman who had mild COVID-19 (a few samples of this study predate the infection). Cell type and time point are not known. The CDR3 loop reads CAISDGTILEGETQYF. In DNA form, the CDR3 reads TGTGCCATCAGCGACGGGACTATCCTGGAGGGAGAGACCCAGTACTTC.